A single sample is the source of the 17 T cell receptor beta chains below, sequenced in a study of blood T cell repertoires in COVID-19. The repertoire was sequenced with immunoSEQ multiplex PCR; TCRdb's copy has only in-frame clones and lacks some. The data contain about 210,000 clones, just over 85% of them seen just once; the ten biggest clones take up roughly 3.8%. Sequenced input: PBMCs or T cells enriched from blood (not recorded which). These receptors originate from a woman aged 40 to 50 with acute COVID-19.

This chain connects TRBV4-1 to TRBJ1-4; D gene unclear. This CDR3 spans 13 amino acids. V dropped 1 base and J dropped 12 bases, with 12 bases sitting between them. Per the germline V gene, CDR1 is MGHRA and CDR2 is YSYEKL. CDR3 nucleotides: TGCGCCAGCAGCCAAGGCGGGGAAGAGGAACTGTTTTTT. Translating it yields CASSQGGEEELFF.

This clone was counted a single time. The gene calls are TRBV28 and TRBJ1-1, with TRBD1 matching over 7 bases. CDR1 is MDHEN, CDR2 SYDVKM, per germline. Germline trimming cut 3 bases from V and 7 bases from J; bases unmatched to any gene: 5. The CDR3 is 13 amino acids. The CDR3 DNA sequence: TGTGCCAGCAGTTTCTCCGACAGGGTTGAAGCTTTCTTT. Its translation: CASSFSDRVEAFF.

This chain joins TRBV6-5 and TRBJ1-2; 8 bases align to TRBD1. Germline V gene data show CDR1 as MNHEY and CDR2 as SVGAGI. V was pared by 6 bases and J by 5 bases, with 8 bases of the junction left unmatched. CDR3 length: 14 amino acids. CDR3: CASSLMTGDYGYTF. CDR3 DNA: TGTGCCAGCAGCCTCATGACAGGGGATTATGGCTACACCTTC.

V and J are TRBV27 and TRBJ2-7; the D gene is possibly TRBD1 (5 bases). V was clipped by 0 bases and J by 2 bases, with 11 bases between them. The CDR3 is 15 amino acids. Germline V gene data show CDR1 as MNHEY and CDR2 as SMNVEV (reference sequence). The CDR3 loop reads CASSLSPGQTYEQYF. The CDR3 DNA is TGTGCCAGCAGTTTATCGCCAGGGCAGACCTACGAGCAGTACTTC.

This clone was seen a few times. The chain recombines TRBV27 with TRBJ2-5; a weak D match, TRBD1 (5 bases). Germline V gene lookup returns CDR1 MNHEY and CDR2 SMNVEV (reference sequence). Between the trimmed V and J ends, which lost 4 bases and 1 base, there was a span of 13 bases. The CDR3 consists of 15 residues. CDR3 amino acids: CASSSIDSTQETQYF. The DNA of the CDR3 is TGTGCCAGCAGTTCTATAGACAGCACCCAAGAGACCCAGTACTTC.

V and J are TRBV2 and TRBJ1-2; D gene uncertain. CDR1 and CDR2 from the germline V gene are SNHLY and FYNNEI. Trimming left V 3 bases short and J 0 bases short, with 11 bases between. The CDR3 loop spans 15 amino acids. The CDR3 bases are TGTGCCAGCAGTGACTCTTTGCAGGCTAACTATGGCTACACCTTC. Translation gives CASSDSLQANYGYTF. Supplemented by reference TRBV2 and TRBJ1-2, the full variable domain reads EPEVTQTPSHQVTQMGQEVILRCVPISNHLYFYWYRQILGQKVEFLVSFYNNEISEKSEIFDDQFSVERPDGSNFTLKIRSTKLEDSAMYFCASSDSLQANYGYTFGSGTRLTVV.

This clone was recorded a few times. This chain joins TRBV27 and TRBJ2-7, with D perhaps matching TRBD1 (6 bases). The V end was cut by 6 bases, the J end by 4 bases, with 13 bases between. The CDR3 is made up of 13 amino acids. Germline CDR1 reads MNHEY; CDR2 reads SMNVEV (reference sequence). DNA of the CDR3: TGTGCCAGCAGGCGACAGGACAAGTACGAGCAGTACTTC. This translates into CASRRQDKYEQYF.

This chain links TRBV28 with TRBJ2-1; TRBD2 might be the D (5 bases). Per the germline V gene, CDR1 is MDHEN and CDR2 is SYDVKM. The CDR3 has 12 residues. V lost 5 bases and J lost 12, with 14 bases in between. The CDR3 spells CASSKDLLWQFF. CDR3 in DNA: TGTGCCAGCAGTAAGGACTTACTGTGGCAGTTCTTC. Full variable domain (remainder filled in from reference TRBV28 and TRBJ2-1): DVKVTQSSRYLVKRTGEKVFLECVQDMDHENMFWYRQDPGLGLRLIYFSYDVKMKEKGDIPEGYSVSREKKERFSLILESASTNQTSMYLCASSKDLLWQFFGPGTRLTVL.

This clone has a single count. This rearrangement joins TRBV7-6 to TRBJ1-2; tentatively, D is TRBD1 (5 bases). V dropped 2 bases and J dropped 8 bases, with 21 bases sitting between them. CDR1 and CDR2 from the germline V gene are SGHVS and FNYEAQ. The CDR3 has 16 amino acids. The CDR3 bases are TGTGCCAGCAGCTTAAATGAGGCAGGGCTCTCTAACGGCTACACCTTC. This gives the protein CASSLNEAGLSNGYTF.

The chain joins TRBV2 to TRBJ2-5; 9 bases are a match to TRBD1. Germline assignment: CDR1 SNHLY and CDR2 FYNNEI. V lost 7 bases to trimming and J lost 3 bases; unmatched junction nucleotides: 9. The CDR3 contains 15 residues. In DNA, the CDR3 is TGTGCCAGCAACATAGCCGGGACAGGGAAAGAGACCCAGTACTTC. Amino acids: CASNIAGTGKETQYF.

The V call is TRBV28, the J call TRBJ1-6, with 7 bases identical to TRBD1. V trimming: 11 bases; J trimming: 2 bases; junction bases outside the gene matches: 9. Germline CDR1 MDHEN, CDR2 SYDVKM. The CDR3 length is 15 residues. CDR3 protein: CAGSADRPYNSPLHF. CDR3 in DNA: TGTGCCGGCTCCGCGGACAGGCCCTATAATTCACCCCTCCACTTT.

V and J are TRBV6-5 and TRBJ2-2; 10 bases map to TRBD2. V lost 7 bases to trimming and J lost 6 bases; unmatched junction nucleotides: 8. Germline V gives CDR1 MNHEY, CDR2 SVGAGI. The CDR3 spans 15 residues. DNA for the CDR3: TGTGCCAGCACCCTAGCGGGAGCTGTGGCCGGGGAGCTGTTTTTT. Protein: CASTLAGAVAGELFF.

The chain has TRBV27 and TRBJ2-5; D might be TRBD1 (7 bases). This CDR3 spans 14 amino acids. Trimming removed 6 bases from V and 7 bases from J, with 18 bases in between. CDR1 is MNHEY and CDR2 is SMNVEV in the germline V gene (reference sequence). This CDR3 reads CASSISGGRGTQYF. Written as DNA, the CDR3 is TGTGCCAGCAGCATTTCAGGGGGGAGAGGGACCCAGTACTTC.

CDR3 in DNA: TGCGCCAGCAGTGTGAAAATCCAGACACACCTACCCCATGAGCAGTTCTTC. As protein: CASSVKIQTHLPHEQFF. This chain joins TRBV5-1 and TRBJ2-1; D not certain. This CDR3 has 17 amino acids. Trimming removed 5 bases from V and 8 bases from J, with 26 bases in between. Germline CDR1 reads SGHRS; CDR2 reads YFSETQ.

This clone was observed at least ten times. The gene calls are TRBV5-1 and TRBJ2-1; 10 bases agree with TRBD2. Germline V gene sequence: CDR1 SGHRS, CDR2 YFSETQ. This CDR3 comprises 15 residues. V shed 4 bases, J shed 8 bases, and the junction held 9 bases outside the gene matches. This CDR3 reads CASSTSGRAVDEQFF. The CDR3 DNA reads TGCGCCAGCAGCACAAGCGGGAGGGCAGTAGATGAGCAGTTCTTC.

V and J are TRBV5-1 and TRBJ1-5; 7 positions agree with TRBD1. Germline CDR1 is SGHRS and CDR2 is YFSETQ. After removal of 4 bases from V and 0 bases from J, the junction contained 7 bases not matched to a gene. This CDR3 contains 16 residues. The CDR3, as DNA: TGCGCCAGCAGCCTCGGGACAGACTATAGCAATCAGCCCCAGCATTTT. Its protein product is CASSLGTDYSNQPQHF.

This clone was counted a single time. The chain has TRBV5-1 and TRBJ1-2; 7 bases line up with TRBD1. The CDR3 extends over 13 amino acids. CDR1 is SGHRS, CDR2 YFSETQ, per germline. With 7 bases clipped from V and 5 bases from J, the junction kept 8 bases outside the gene matches. CDR3 region: CASSGQTGYGYTF. The DNA for the CDR3 is TGCGCCAGCTCCGGGCAGACAGGGTATGGCTACACCTTC.